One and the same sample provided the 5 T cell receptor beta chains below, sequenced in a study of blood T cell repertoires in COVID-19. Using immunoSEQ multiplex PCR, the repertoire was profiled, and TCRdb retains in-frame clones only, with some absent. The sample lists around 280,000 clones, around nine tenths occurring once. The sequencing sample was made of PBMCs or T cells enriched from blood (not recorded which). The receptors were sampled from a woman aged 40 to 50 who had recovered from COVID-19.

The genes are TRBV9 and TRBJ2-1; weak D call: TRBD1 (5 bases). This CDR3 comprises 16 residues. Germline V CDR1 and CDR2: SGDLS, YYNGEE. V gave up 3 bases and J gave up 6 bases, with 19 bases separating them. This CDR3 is CASSDPTAGRRNEQFF. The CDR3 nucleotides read TGTGCCAGCAGCGACCCGACAGCAGGACGGCGCAATGAGCAGTTCTTC.

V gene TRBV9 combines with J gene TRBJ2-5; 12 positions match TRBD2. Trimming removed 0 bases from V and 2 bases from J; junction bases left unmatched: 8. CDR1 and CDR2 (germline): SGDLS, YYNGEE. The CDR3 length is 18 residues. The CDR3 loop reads CASSVAPRTSGIQETQYF. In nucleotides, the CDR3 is TGTGCCAGCAGCGTAGCTCCCCGGACTAGCGGGATTCAAGAGACCCAGTACTTC.

CDR3 DNA: TGTGCCAGCAGAACCCCGGGACAGGGGGCTTACGAGCAGTACTTC. Residues: CASRTPGQGAYEQYF. The V and J genes are TRBV28 and TRBJ2-7; 12 bases are a match to TRBD1. CDR1 and CDR2 from the germline V gene are MDHEN and SYDVKM. The length of the CDR3 is 15 residues. V lost 6 bases to trimming and J lost 4 bases; unmatched junction nucleotides: 7. The full variable domain, in which reference TRBV28 and TRBJ2-7 provide the parts outside the CDR3, is DVKVTQSSRYLVKRTGEKVFLECVQDMDHENMFWYRQDPGLGLRLIYFSYDVKMKEKGDIPEGYSVSREKKERFSLILESASTNQTSMYLCASRTPGQGAYEQYFGPGTRLTVT.

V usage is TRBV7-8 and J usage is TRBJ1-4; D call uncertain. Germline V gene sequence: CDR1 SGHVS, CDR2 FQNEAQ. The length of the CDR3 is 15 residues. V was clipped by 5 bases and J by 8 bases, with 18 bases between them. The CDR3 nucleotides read TGTGCCAGCAGCACAACATCAATCAGTCGAGAAAAACTGTTTTTT. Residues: CASSTTSISREKLFF.

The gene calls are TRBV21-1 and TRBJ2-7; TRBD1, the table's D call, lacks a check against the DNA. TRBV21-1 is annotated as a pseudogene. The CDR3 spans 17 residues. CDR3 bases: TGTGCCAGCACCCTTAGGACCCGAACAGGGCCCGCCTACGAGCAGTACTTC. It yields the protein CASTLRTRTGPAYEQYF.